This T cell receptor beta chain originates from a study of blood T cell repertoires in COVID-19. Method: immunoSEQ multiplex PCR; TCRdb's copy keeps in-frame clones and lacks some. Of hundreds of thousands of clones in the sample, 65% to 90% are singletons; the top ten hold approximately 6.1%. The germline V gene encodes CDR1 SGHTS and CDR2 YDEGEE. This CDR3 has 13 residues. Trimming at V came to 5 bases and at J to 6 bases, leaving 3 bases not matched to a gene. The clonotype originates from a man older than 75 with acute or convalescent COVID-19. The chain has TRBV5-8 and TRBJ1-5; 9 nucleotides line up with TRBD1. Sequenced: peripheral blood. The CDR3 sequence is CASSWDRAQPQHF. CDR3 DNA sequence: TGTGCCAGCAGTTGGGACAGGGCTCAGCCCCAGCATTTT.